These T cell receptor beta chains were read from a single sample in a study of control samples from healthy donors and cancer patients. Method: immunoSEQ multiplex PCR; TCRdb's copy keeps in-frame clones and lacks some. The sample has 150,000 to 200,000 clones, approximately 92% seen once. The sequenced sample consisted of blood. The receptors originated from a woman between 35 and 50 years old in good health. Each CDR3 is given with its conserved first and last residue. A D gene is named only where the DNA matches it firmly. Some rows have no size entry. The others give once, few or many, or a class for an expanded clone.

TGTGCCAGTCAGGGGGCGGACGGGGGCTACACCTTC CASQGADGGYTF 12 TRBJ1-2 TRBV6-5 few TRBD1
TGTGCCAGCTCACCACAAGGGGAGGGCCAGTACTTC CASSPQGEGQYF 12 TRBJ2-7 TRBV18 once TRBD2
TGTGCCAGCAGCTTATCGCCAGCCCTTCTGGGCGAGCAGTACTTC CASSLSPALLGEQYF 15 TRBJ2-7 TRBV7-8 - -
TGCGCCAGCAGTGGAACCAGAGATGGCCACACCTTC CASSGTRDGHTF 12 TRBJ1-2 TRBV10-1 - -
TGTGCCAGCAGCCAAGAGACGACATCGAACACCGGGGAGCTGTTTTTT CASSQETTSNTGELFF 16 TRBJ2-2 TRBV3-1/TRBV3-2 - -
TGCGCCAGCAGCCAAGTGTTGCGGGGTAGTGAGCAGTACTTC CASSQVLRGSEQYF 14 TRBJ2-7 TRBV4-1 once -
TGTGCCAGCAGTCTTAGGACAGGGAACTATGGCTACACCTTC CASSLRTGNYGYTF 14 TRBJ1-2 TRBV27 once TRBD1
TGCGCCAGCCCCGCCCGGGACAGCACCACAGATACGCAGTATTTT CASPARDSTTDTQYF 15 TRBJ2-3 TRBV5-1 - TRBD1
TGCACCAGCAGCCAAGATAGGCCTGGGGAGGACGAGCAGTACTTC CTSSQDRPGEDEQYF 15 TRBJ2-7 TRBV1 - -
TGTGCCAGCTCGCCGACCGGGACAGGGGGGTCACCCCTCCACTTT CASSPTGTGGSPLHF 15 TRBJ1-6 TRBV18 few TRBD1
TGTGCCAGCAGCTTCGGTGGGTACACTGAAGCTTTCTTT CASSFGGYTEAFF 13 TRBJ1-1 TRBV5-6 - -
TGTGCCAGTAGTACCACTAGCGGGGGGCACTACGAGCAGTACTTC CASSTTSGGHYEQYF 15 TRBJ2-7 TRBV19 - TRBD2
TGTGCCAGCAGCTTAACATCCTATGGCTACACCTTC CASSLTSYGYTF 12 TRBJ1-2 TRBV7-8 - -
TGTGCCAGCAGCTTAGACAGGGCCGATTTCGATGAGCAGTTCTTC CASSLDRADFDEQFF 15 TRBJ2-1 TRBV7-3 - TRBD1
TGTGCCAGCAGCGTACCATCGGATGGCTACACCTTC CASSVPSDGYTF 12 TRBJ1-2 TRBV9 - -
TGTGCCAGCAGTGACCCTAGCGGGGGCACAGATACGCAGTATTTT CASSDPSGGTDTQYF 15 TRBJ2-3 TRBV6-1 - TRBD2
TGTGCCAGCAGCTTAGTGGGCAGTAACTATGGCTACACCTTC CASSLVGSNYGYTF 14 TRBJ1-2 TRBV7-2 - -
TGTGCCAGCAGTTCCATGGATCAGCCCCAGCATTTT CASSSMDQPQHF 12 TRBJ1-5 TRBV27 - -
TGTGCCAGCAGCGCTCTGGGGGAGTTTCTTGACGAGCAGTACTTC CASSALGEFLDEQYF 15 TRBJ2-7 TRBV9 few -
TGTGCCAGCAGCTTCTCTGAGGGTCAGCCCCAGCATTTT CASSFSEGQPQHF 13 TRBJ1-5 TRBV11-2 - -
TGTGCCAGCAGCTTAGTATTAGCGGGGGCTAACAATGAGCAGTTCTTC CASSLVLAGANNEQFF 16 TRBJ2-1 TRBV11-2 - TRBD2
TGTGCCACCAGTGTGGGGGGAATAGTCGACAATGAGCAGTTCTTC CATSVGGIVDNEQFF 15 TRBJ2-1 TRBV24-1 - -
TGCGCCAGCAGCTTTAGCGGGGCCCCCACAGATACGCAGTATTTT CASSFSGAPTDTQYF 15 TRBJ2-3 TRBV5-1 - TRBD2